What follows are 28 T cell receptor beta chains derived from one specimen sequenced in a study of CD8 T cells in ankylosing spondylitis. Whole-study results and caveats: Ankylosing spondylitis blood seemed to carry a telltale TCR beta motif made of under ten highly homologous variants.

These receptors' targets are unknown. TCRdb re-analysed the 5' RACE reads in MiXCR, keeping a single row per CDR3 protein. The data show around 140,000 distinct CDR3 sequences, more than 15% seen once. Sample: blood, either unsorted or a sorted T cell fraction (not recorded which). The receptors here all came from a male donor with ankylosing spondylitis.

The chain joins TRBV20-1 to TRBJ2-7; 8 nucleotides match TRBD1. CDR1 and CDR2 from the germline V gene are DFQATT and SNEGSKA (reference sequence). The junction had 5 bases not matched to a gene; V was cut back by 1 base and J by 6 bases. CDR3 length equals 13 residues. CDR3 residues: CSARGQGRFEQYF. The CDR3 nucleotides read TGCAGTGCTAGAGGACAGGGGAGGTTCGAGCAGTACTTC.

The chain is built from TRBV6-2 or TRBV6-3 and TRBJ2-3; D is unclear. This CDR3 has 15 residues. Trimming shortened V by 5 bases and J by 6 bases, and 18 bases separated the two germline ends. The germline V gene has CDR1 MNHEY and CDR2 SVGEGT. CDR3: CASSLLPPGSDTQYF. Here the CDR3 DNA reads TGTGCCAGCAGTCTCTTGCCGCCCGGATCCGATACGCAGTATTTT.

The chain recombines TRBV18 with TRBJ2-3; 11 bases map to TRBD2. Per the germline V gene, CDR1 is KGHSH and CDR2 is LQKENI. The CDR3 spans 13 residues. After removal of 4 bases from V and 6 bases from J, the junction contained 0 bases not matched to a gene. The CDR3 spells CASSLAGGDTQYF. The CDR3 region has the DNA TGTGCCAGCTCACTAGCGGGAGGGGATACGCAGTATTTT.

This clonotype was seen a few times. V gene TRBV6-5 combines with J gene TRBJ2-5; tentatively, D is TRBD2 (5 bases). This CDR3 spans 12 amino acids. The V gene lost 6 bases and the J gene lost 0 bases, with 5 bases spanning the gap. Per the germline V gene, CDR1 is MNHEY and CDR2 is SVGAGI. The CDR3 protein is CASSGDQETQYF. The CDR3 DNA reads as TGTGCCAGCAGCGGGGACCAAGAGACCCAGTACTTC.

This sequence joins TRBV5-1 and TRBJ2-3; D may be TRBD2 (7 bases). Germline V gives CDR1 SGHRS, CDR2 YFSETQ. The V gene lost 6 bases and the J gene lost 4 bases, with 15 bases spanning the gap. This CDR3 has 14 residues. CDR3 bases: TGCGCCAGCATGGGGGGGCGCGGGCCAGATACGCAGTATTTT. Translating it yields CASMGGRGPDTQYF.

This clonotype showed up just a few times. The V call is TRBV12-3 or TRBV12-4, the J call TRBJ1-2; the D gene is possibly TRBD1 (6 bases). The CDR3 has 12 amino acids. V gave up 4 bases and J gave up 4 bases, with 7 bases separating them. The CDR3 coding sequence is TGTGCCAGCAGTTCGGACAGCTATGGCTACACCTTC. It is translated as CASSSDSYGYTF.

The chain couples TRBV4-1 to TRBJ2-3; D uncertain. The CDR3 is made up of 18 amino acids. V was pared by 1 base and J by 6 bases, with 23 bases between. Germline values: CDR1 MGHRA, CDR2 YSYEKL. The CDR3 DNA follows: TGCGCCAGCAGCCAAGTCCTATCCGGGCCCCTCGACGGGGATACGCAGTATTTT. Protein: CASSQVLSGPLDGDTQYF.

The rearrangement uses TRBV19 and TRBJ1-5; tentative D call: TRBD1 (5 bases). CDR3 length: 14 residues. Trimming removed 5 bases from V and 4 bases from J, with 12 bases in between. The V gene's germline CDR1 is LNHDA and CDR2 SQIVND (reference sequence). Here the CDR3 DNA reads TGTGCCAGTAGTCTTACAGGAATTAATCAGCCCCAGCATTTT. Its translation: CASSLTGINQPQHF. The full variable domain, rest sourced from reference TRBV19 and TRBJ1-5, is DGGITQSPKYLFRKEGQNVTLSCEQNLNHDAMYWYRQDPGQGLRLIYYSQIVNDFQKGDIAEGYSVSREKKESFPLTVTSAQKNPTAFYLCASSLTGINQPQHFGDGTRLSIL.

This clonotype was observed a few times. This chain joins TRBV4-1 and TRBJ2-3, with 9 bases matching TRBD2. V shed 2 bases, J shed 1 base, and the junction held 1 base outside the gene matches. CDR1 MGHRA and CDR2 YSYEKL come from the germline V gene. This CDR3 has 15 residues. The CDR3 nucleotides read TGCGCCAGCAGCCAACGGACTAGCGGCACAGATACGCAGTATTTT. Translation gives CASSQRTSGTDTQYF.

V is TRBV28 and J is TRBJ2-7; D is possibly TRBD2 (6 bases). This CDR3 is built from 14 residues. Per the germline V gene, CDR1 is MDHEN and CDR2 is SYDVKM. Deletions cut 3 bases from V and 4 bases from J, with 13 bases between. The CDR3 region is CASSFPGTLYEQYF. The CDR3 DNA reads TGTGCCAGCAGTTTCCCCGGGACTCTTTACGAGCAGTACTTC.

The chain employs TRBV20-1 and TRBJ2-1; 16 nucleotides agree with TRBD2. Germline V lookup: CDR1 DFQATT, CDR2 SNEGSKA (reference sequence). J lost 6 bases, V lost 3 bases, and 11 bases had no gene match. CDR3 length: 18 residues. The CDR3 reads CSASAGTSGRAFLNEQFF. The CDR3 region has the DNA TGCAGTGCTAGCGCCGGGACTAGCGGGAGGGCCTTCCTCAATGAGCAGTTCTTC.

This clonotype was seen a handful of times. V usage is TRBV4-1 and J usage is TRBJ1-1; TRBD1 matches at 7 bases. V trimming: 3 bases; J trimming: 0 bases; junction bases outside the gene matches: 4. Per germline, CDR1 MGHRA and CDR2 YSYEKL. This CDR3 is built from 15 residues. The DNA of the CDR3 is TGCGCCAGCAGCCAGTACAGGGGCATGAACACTGAAGCTTTCTTT. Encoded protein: CASSQYRGMNTEAFF.

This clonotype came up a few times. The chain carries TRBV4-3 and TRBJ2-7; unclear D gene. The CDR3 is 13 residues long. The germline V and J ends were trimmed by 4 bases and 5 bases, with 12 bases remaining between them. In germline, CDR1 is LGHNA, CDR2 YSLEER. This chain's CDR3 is CASSPSGVNEQYF. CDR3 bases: TGCGCCAGCAGCCCCTCAGGTGTGAACGAGCAGTACTTC.

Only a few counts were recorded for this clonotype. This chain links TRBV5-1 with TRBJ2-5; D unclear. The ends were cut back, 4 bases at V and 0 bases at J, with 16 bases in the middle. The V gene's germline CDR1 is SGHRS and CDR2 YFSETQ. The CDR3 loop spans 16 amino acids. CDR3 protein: CASSTIETAYQETQYF. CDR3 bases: TGCGCCAGCAGCACCATCGAGACGGCGTACCAAGAGACCCAGTACTTC.

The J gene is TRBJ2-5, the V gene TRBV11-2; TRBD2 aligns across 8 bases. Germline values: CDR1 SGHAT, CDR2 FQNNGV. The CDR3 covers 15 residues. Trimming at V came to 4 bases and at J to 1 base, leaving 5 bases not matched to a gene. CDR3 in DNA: TGTGCCAGCAGCTCAGTAGCGGGACCCCAAGAGACCCAGTACTTC. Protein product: CASSSVAGPQETQYF.

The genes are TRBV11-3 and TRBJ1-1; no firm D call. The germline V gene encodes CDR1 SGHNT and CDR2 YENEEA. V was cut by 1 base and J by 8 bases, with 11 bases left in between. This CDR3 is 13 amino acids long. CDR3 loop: CASSLVPRPEAFF. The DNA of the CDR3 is TGTGCCAGCAGCTTAGTCCCCAGGCCCGAAGCTTTCTTT.

The CDR3 DNA is TGTGCCAGTACCATCACCGGGGAGCTGTTTTTT. As protein: CASTITGELFF. V usage is TRBV19 and J usage is TRBJ2-2; no firm D call. Germline V CDR1 and CDR2: LNHDA, SQIVND (reference sequence). This CDR3 region has 11 residues. V was trimmed by 7 bases and J by 4 bases, leaving 4 bases between them.

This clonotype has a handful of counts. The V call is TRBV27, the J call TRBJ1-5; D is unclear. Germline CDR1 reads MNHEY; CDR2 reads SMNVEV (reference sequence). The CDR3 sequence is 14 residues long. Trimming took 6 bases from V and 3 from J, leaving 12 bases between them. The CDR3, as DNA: TGTGCCAGCAGCACTAACACTCACAATCAGCCCCAGCATTTT. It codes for CASSTNTHNQPQHF.

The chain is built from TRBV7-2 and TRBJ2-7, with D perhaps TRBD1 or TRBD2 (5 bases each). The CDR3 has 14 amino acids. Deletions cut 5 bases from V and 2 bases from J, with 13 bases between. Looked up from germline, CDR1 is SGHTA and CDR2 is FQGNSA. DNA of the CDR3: TGTGCCAGCAGCCCAACCGGGACGGCCTACGAGCAGTACTTC. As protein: CASSPTGTAYEQYF.

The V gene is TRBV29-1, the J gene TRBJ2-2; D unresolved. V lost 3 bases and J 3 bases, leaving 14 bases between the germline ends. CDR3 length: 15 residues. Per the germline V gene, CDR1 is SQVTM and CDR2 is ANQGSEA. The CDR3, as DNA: TGCAGCGTTGAGTCTCAGCGCGCAGACACCGGGGAGCTGTTTTTT. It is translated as CSVESQRADTGELFF.

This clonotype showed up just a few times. The CDR3 DNA reads TGTGCCAGCAGTTCCTCCGGGGTCCCTCTTGGAAACACCATATATTTT. As protein: CASSSSGVPLGNTIYF. V gene TRBV7-2 combines with J gene TRBJ1-3; D gene unclear. Germline CDR1 is SGHTA and CDR2 is FQGNSA. Trimming removed 6 bases from V and 3 bases from J, with 18 bases in between. The CDR3 has 16 residues.

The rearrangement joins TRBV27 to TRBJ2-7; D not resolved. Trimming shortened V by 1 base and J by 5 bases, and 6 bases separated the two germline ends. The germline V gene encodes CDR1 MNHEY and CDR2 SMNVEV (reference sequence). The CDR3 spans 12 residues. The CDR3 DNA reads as TGTGCCAGCAGTTTATGGGGTAACGAGCAGTACTTC. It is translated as CASSLWGNEQYF.

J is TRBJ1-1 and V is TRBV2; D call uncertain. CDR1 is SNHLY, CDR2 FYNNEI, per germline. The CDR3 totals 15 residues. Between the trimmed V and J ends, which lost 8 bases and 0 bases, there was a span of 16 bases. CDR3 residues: CASSDRELMNTEAFF. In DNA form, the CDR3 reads TGTGCCAGCTCGGATAGGGAATTAATGAACACTGAAGCTTTCTTT.

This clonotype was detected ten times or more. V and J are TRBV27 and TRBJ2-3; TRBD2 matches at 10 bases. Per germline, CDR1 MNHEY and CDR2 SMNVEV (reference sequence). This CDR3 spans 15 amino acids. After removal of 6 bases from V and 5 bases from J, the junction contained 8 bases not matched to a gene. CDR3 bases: TGTGCCAGCAGGAATTTGGCTAGCGGGGGAGATACGCAGTATTTT. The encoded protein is CASRNLASGGDTQYF.

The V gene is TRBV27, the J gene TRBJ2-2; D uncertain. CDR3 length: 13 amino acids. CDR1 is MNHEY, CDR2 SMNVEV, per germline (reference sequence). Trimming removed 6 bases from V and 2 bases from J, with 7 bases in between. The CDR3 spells CASRRLNTGELFF. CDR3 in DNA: TGTGCCAGCAGAAGACTTAACACCGGGGAGCTGTTTTTT.

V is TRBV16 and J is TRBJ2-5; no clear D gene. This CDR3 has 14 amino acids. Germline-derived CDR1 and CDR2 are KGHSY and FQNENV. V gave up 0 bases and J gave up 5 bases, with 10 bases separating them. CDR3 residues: CASSQSEPPETQYF. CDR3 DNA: TGTGCCAGCAGCCAATCGGAACCCCCGGAGACCCAGTACTTC.

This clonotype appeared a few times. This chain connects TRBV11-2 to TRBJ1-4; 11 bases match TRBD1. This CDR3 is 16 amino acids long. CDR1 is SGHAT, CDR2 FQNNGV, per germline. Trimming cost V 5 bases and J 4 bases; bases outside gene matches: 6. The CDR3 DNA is TGTGCCAGCAGCCAGGACAGGGGGCTACTTAATGAAAAACTGTTTTTT. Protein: CASSQDRGLLNEKLFF.

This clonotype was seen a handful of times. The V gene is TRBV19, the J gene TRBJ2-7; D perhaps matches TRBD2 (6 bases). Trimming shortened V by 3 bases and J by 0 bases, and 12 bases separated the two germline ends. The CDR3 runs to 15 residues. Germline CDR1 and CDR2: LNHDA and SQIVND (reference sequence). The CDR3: CASSITGRYSYEQYF. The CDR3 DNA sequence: TGTGCCAGTAGTATCACGGGGAGGTACTCCTACGAGCAGTACTTC.